This T cell receptor (beta chain) was captured in a study of OX40 agonist ivuxolimab in advanced cancers. The V and J ends lost 0 bases and 13 bases respectively, with 13 bases between them. The CDR3 contains 12 residues. In germline, CDR1 is SGHKS, CDR2 YYEKEE (reference sequence). By share of the sample, this clone is medium-sized. Profiling relied on immunoSEQ multiplex PCR, and the TCRdb table lists in-frame clones only, not all of them. The sample holds about 20,000 clones, 70% to 90% seen once. This clonotype was sampled from an adult with an advanced solid tumor such as melanoma, head and neck, liver or kidney cancer. The rearrangement uses TRBV5-5 and TRBJ1-1, with unresolved D. The sample in question was CD4+ or CD8+ T cells sorted from blood, obtained in a trial of the OX40 agonist ivuxolimab. The CDR3 DNA reads TGTGCCAGCAGCTTGGGGACTACTTTAGGTTTCTTT. Translating it yields CASSLGTTLGFF.